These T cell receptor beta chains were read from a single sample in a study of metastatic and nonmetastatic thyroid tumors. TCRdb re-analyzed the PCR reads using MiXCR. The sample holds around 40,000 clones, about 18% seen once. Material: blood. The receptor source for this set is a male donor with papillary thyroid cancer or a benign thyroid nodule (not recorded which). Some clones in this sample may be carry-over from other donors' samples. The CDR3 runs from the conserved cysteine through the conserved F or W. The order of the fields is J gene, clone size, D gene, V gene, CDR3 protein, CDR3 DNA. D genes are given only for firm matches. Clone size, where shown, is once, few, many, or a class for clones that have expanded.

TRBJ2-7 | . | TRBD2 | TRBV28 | CASTREGLSYEQYF | TGTGCCAGCACACGGGAGGGATTATCCTACGAGCAGTACTTC
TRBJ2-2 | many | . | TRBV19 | CASSIGAGATGELFF | TGTGCCAGTAGTATCGGGGCAGGGGCCACCGGGGAGCTGTTTTTT
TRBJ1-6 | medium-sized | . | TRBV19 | CASSSGPGSPLHF | TGTGCCAGTAGTTCCGGCCCGGGGTCACCCCTCCACTTT
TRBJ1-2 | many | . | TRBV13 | CASSLGSGIGDYGYTF | TGTGCCAGCAGCTTAGGTTCAGGGATAGGGGACTATGGCTACACCTTC
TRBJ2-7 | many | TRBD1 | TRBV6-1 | CASTGQVNYEQYF | TGTGCCAGCACCGGACAGGTTAACTACGAGCAGTACTTC
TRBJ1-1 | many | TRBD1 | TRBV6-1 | CASSPRQGAEAFF | TGTGCCAGCAGTCCCCGGCAGGGGGCTGAGGCTTTCTTT
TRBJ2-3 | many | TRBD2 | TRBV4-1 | CASSQDGGGIDTQYF | TGCGCCAGCAGCCAAGATGGGGGGGGGATAGATACGCAGTATTTT
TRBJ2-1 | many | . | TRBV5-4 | CASSFGVTRDHEQFF | TGTGCCAGCAGCTTTGGGGTCACCAGAGATCACGAGCAGTTCTTC
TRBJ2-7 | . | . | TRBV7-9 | CSSSSFRHGYEQYF | TGTTCCAGCAGCTCATTTCGACATGGCTACGAGCAGTACTTC
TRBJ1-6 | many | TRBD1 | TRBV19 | CASSGPGQGISSYNSPLHF | TGTGCCAGTAGTGGACCGGGACAGGGGATAAGCTCCTATAATTCACCCCTCCACTTT
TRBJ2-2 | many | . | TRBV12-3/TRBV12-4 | CASSYEGFTGELFF | TGTGCCAGCAGTTACGAGGGGTTCACCGGGGAGCTGTTTTTT
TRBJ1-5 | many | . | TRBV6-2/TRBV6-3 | CASSYDEFSNQPQHF | TGTGCCAGCAGTTACGACGAGTTTAGCAATCAGCCCCAGCATTTT
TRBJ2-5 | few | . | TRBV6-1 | CASSVETQYF | TGTGCCAGCAGCGTGGAGACCCAGTACTTC
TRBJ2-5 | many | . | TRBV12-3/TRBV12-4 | CASSLSGQLQETQYF | TGTGCCAGCAGTTTAAGTGGTCAGTTACAAGAGACCCAGTACTTC
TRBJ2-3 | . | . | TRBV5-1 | CASRGWVAPDTQYF | TGCGCCAGCCGAGGGTGGGTGGCACCTGATACGCAGTATTTT
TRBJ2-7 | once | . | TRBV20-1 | CSARARQKVREQYF | TGCAGTGCTAGAGCCCGACAGAAGGTTCGCGAGCAGTACTTC
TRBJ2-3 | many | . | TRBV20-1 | CSARDGGDPDTQYF | TGCAGTGCGAGGGACGGAGGTGACCCAGATACGCAGTATTTT
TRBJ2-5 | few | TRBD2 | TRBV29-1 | CSVRTWTRVDTQYF | TGCAGCGTTCGTACCTGGACTAGAGTAGATACCCAGTACTTC
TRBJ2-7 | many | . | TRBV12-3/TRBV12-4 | CASSTLPGTHYYEQYF | TGTGCCAGCAGTACATTACCCGGGACACACTATTACGAGCAGTACTTC
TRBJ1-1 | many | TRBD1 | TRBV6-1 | CASRKTTGEGTEAFF | TGTGCCAGCAGAAAAACGACAGGGGAGGGCACTGAAGCTTTCTTT
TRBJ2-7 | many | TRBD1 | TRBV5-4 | CASRDTGGGYEQYF | TGTGCCAGCAGGGATACAGGGGGCGGCTACGAGCAGTACTTC
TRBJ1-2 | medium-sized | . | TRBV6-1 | CASREDGYTF | TGTGCCAGCAGGGAGGACGGCTACACCTTC
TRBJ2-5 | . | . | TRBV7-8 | CASSLWAWEWETQYF | TGTGCCAGCAGCTTATGGGCCTGGGAATGGGAGACCCAGTACTTC
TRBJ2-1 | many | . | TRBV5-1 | CASSLDEQEISYNEQFF | TGCGCCAGCAGCTTGGACGAACAGGAAATCTCCTACAATGAGCAGTTCTTC
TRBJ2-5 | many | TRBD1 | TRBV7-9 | CASSLKGTGAIQETQYF | TGTGCCAGCAGCTTAAAAGGGACAGGGGCCATCCAAGAGACCCAGTACTTC
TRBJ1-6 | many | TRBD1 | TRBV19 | CASSIVPGQGGSPLHF | TGTGCCAGTAGTATAGTCCCGGGACAGGGCGGTTCACCCCTCCACTTT
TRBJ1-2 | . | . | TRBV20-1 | CSATVGVLGYGYTF | TGCAGTGCTACGGTTGGTGTGCTCGGCTATGGCTACACCTTC
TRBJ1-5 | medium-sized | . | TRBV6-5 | CASSYPSRPQHF | TGTGCCAGCAGTTACCCGAGTCGACCCCAGCATTTT
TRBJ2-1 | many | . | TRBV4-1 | CASSQVGGSNEQFF | TGCGCCAGCAGCCAAGTTGGGGGGAGCAATGAGCAGTTCTTC
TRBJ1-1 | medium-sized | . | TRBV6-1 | CASSDRMNTEAFF | TGTGCCAGCAGTGACCGAATGAACACTGAAGCTTTCTTT
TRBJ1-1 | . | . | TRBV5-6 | CASSLVGGSTEAFF | TGTGCCAGCAGCTTGGTGGGGGGGAGCACTGAAGCTTTCTTT
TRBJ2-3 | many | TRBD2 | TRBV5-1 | CASSSGLAGVDTQYF | TGCGCCAGCAGCTCGGGACTAGCGGGAGTGGATACGCAGTATTTT
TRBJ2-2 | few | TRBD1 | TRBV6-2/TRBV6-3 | CSSIPGQTITTGDLFF | TGTTCCAGCATCCCGGGACAGACAATTACCACCGGGGATCTGTTTTTT
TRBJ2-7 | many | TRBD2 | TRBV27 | CASSFRLAGGLYEQYF | TGTGCCAGCAGTTTCCGACTAGCGGGAGGCCTCTACGAGCAGTACTTC
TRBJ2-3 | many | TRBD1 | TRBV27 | CASSRQGSTDTQYF | TGTGCCAGCAGCCGACAGGGGTCGACAGATACGCAGTATTTT
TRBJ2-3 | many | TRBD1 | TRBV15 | CATSRDPKGQGGTDTQYF | TGTGCCACCAGCAGAGATCCCAAGGGACAGGGGGGCACAGATACGCAGTATTTT
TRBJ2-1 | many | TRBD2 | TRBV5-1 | CASSVTSGSFYEQFF | TGCGCCAGCAGCGTGACTAGCGGGAGTTTCTATGAGCAGTTCTTC
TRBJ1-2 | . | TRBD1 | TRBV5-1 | CASSSVPGQGAYGYTF | TGCGCCAGCAGCTCGGTCCCGGGACAGGGGGCCTATGGCTACACCTTC
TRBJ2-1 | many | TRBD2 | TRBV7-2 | CASSLAGGNDEQFF | TGTGCCAGCAGCTTAGCGGGGGGGAACGATGAGCAGTTCTTC
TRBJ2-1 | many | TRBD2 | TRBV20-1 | CSARDRTSGYNEQFF | TGCAGTGCTAGAGATCGGACTAGCGGGTACAATGAGCAGTTCTTC
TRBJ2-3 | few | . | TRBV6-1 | CASSPGPGIAPDTQYF | TGTGCCAGCAGCCCTGGACCGGGAATAGCGCCAGATACGCAGTATTTT
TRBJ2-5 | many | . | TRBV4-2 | CAGGDPNRGTQYF | TGTGCCGGCGGGGACCCAAACAGGGGGACCCAGTACTTC
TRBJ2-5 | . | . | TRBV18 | CASSPGEVHYF | TGTGCCAGCTCACCAGGGGAGGTCCATTACTTC
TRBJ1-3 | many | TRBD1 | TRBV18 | CATLQGAGNTIYF | TGTGCCACGTTACAGGGGGCTGGAAACACCATATATTTT
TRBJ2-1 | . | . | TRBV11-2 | CASSPAGPSVKNEQFF | TGTGCCAGCAGCCCCGCGGGTCCCTCGGTGAAGAATGAGCAGTTCTTC
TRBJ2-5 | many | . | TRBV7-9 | CASSLVGGETQYF | TGTGCCAGCAGCTTAGTCGGTGGGGAGACCCAGTACTTC
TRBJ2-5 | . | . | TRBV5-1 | CANSLVPDRLGETQYF | TGCGCCAACAGCTTGGTCCCCGACCGTCTTGGCGAGACCCAGTACTTC
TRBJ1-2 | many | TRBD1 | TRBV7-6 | CASSSALPGQWAHGYTF | TGTGCCAGCAGCTCGGCACTACCGGGACAGTGGGCGCATGGCTACACCTTC
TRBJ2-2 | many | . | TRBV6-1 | CASATGRTGELFF | TGTGCCAGCGCAACCGGACGCACCGGGGAGCTGTTTTTT
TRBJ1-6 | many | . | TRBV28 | CASSFPAGGYSPLHF | TGTGCCAGCAGTTTTCCGGCGGGAGGATACTCACCCCTCCACTTT
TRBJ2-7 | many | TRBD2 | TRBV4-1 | CASSQEGETSGDDYEQYF | TGCGCCAGCAGCCAAGAAGGGGAAACTAGCGGGGACGACTACGAGCAGTACTTC
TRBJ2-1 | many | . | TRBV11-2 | CASSSRMTYNEQFF | TGTGCCAGCAGCTCCCGGATGACCTACAATGAGCAGTTCTTC
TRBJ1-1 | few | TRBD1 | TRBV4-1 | CASSPLTGAADKNTEAFF | TGCGCCAGCAGCCCCCTGACAGGGGCCGCCGATAAGAACACTGAAGCTTTCTTT
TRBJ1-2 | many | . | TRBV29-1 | CSVESGDYGYTF | TGCAGCGTTGAATCAGGGGACTATGGCTACACCTTC
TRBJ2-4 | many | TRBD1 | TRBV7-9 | CASSLEGGLGIQYF | TGTGCCAGCAGCTTAGAAGGGGGCTTAGGCATTCAGTACTTC